The clone carrying this T cell receptor (beta chain) occurred many times. Antigen: not known. The assay was immunoSEQ multiplex PCR, and TCRdb's table has in-frame clones only and misses some. The table lists hundreds of thousands of clones, less than 80% of them singletons, with 1.5% to 2% in the top ten. The sample comes from a study of shared clonotypes between healthy human individuals. Study results and limitations: Naive subsets, compared against memory subsets, generally had larger estimated richness values.

J lost 6 bases, V lost 3 bases, and 11 bases had no gene match. This CDR3 comprises 17 residues. Looked up from germline, CDR1 is MDHEN and CDR2 is SYDVKM. This chain uses TRBV28 with TRBJ2-1; 10 bases agree with TRBD2. This sequence originates from a woman aged 25-40 years in good health. The specimen was memory CD4+ T cells sorted from blood. The subset denotes: CD45RA-negative fraction. The CDR3 region is CASSFRLLAGEPNEQFF. CDR3 in DNA: TGTGCCAGCAGTTTTCGTCTTCTAGCGGGAGAACCCAATGAGCAGTTCTTC. The entire variable domain, with the rest obtained from reference TRBV28 and TRBJ2-1, is as follows: DVKVTQSSRYLVKRTGEKVFLECVQDMDHENMFWYRQDPGLGLRLIYFSYDVKMKEKGDIPEGYSVSREKKERFSLILESASTNQTSMYLCASSFRLLAGEPNEQFFGPGTRLTVL.